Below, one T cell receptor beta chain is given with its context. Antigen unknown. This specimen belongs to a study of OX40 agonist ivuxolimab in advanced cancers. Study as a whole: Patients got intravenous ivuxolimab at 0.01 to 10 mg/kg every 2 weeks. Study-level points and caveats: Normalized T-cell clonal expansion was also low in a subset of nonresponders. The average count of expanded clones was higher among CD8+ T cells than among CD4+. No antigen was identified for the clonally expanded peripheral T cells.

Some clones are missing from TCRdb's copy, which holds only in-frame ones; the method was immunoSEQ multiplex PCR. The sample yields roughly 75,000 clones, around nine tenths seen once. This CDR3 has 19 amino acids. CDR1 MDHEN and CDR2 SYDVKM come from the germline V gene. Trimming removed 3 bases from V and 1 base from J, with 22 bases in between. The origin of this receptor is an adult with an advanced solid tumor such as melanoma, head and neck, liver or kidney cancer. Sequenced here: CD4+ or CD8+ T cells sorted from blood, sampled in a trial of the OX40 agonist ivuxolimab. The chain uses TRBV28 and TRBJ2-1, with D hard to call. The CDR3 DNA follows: TGTGCCAGCAGTTTCGTCCCGGGCAACCCCATTTCATCCTACAATGAGCAGTTCTTC. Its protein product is CASSFVPGNPISSYNEQFF.